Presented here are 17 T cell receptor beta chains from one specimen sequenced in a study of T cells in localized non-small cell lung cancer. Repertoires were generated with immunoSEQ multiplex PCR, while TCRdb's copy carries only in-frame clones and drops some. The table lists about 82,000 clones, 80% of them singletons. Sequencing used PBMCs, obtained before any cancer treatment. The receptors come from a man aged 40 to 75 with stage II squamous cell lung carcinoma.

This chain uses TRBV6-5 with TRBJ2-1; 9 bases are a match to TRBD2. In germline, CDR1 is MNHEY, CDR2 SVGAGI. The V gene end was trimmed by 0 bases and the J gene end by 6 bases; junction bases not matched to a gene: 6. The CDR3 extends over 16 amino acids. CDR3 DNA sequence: TGTGCCAGCAGTTACTCCCGGCGGGGGGGAGGCAATGAGCAGTTCTTC. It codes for CASSYSRRGGGNEQFF.

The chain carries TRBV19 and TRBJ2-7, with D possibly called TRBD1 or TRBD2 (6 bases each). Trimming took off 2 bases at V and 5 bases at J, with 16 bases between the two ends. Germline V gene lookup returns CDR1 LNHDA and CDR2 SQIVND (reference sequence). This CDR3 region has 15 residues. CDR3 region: CASSITPGGSHEQYF. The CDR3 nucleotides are TGTGCCAGTAGTATAACTCCCGGGGGCAGCCACGAGCAGTACTTC. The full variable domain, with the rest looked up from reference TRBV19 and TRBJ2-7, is DGGITQSPKYLFRKEGQNVTLSCEQNLNHDAMYWYRQDPGQGLRLIYYSQIVNDFQKGDIAEGYSVSREKKESFPLTVTSAQKNPTAFYLCASSITPGGSHEQYFGPGTRLTVT.

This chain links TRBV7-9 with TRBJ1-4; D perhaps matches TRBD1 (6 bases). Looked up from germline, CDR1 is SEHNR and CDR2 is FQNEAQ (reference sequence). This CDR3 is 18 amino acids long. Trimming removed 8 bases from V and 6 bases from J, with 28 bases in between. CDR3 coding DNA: TGTGCCAGCTCTCCCTGGGGCAGCGACCCCAGGGGTGATGAAAAACTGTTTTTT. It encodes CASSPWGSDPRGDEKLFF.

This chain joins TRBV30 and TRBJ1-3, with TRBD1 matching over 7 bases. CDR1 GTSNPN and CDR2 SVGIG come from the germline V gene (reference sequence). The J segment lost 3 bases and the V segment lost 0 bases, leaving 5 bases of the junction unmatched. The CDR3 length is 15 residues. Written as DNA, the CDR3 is TGTGCCTGGAGTGTACACAGGGGACTTGGAAACACCATATATTTT. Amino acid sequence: CAWSVHRGLGNTIYF.

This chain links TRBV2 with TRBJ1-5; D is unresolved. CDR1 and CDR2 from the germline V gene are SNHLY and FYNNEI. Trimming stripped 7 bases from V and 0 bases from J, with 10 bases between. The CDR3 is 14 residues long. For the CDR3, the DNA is TGTGCCAGCACATCGACACTTAGCAATCAGCCCCAGCATTTT. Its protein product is CASTSTLSNQPQHF.

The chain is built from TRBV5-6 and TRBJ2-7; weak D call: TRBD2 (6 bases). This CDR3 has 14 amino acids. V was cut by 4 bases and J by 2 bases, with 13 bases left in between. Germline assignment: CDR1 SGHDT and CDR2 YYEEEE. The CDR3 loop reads CASSVPGVTYEQYF. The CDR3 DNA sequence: TGTGCCAGCAGCGTGCCGGGGGTTACCTACGAGCAGTACTTC.

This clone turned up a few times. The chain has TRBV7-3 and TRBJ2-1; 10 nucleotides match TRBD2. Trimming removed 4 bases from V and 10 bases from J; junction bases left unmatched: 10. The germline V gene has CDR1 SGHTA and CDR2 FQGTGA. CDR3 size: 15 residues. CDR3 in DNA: TGTGCCAGCAGCTCGGGACCGGGACTAGCGCGGGAGCAGTTCTTC. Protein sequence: CASSSGPGLAREQFF.

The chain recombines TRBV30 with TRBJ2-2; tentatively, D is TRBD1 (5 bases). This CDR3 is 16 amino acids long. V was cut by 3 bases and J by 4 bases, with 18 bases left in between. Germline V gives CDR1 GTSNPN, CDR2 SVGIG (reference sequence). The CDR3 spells CAWSAIDRITTGELFF. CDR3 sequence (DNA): TGTGCCTGGAGCGCAATTGACAGAATTACCACCGGGGAGCTGTTTTTT.

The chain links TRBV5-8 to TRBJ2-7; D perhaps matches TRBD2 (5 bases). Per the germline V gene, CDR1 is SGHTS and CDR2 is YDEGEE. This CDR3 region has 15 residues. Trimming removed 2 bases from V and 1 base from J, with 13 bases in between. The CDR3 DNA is TGTGCCAGCAGCTTCTACGGGGTCGGGTCCTACGAGCAGTACTTC. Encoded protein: CASSFYGVGSYEQYF.

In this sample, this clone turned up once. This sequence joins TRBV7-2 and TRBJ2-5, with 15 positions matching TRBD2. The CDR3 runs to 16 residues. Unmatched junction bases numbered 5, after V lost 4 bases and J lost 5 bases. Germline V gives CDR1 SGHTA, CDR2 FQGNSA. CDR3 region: CASSSGLAGGGETQYF. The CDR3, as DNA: TGTGCCAGCAGCTCGGGACTAGCGGGGGGAGGGGAGACCCAGTACTTC.

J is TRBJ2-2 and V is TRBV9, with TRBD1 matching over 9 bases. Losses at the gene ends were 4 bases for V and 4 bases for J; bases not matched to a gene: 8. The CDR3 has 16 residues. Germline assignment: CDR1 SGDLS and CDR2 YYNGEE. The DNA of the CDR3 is TGTGCCAGCAGCCCCCGGACAGGGGCGACCACCGGGGAGCTGTTTTTT. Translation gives CASSPRTGATTGELFF. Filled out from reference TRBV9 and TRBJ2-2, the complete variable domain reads DSGVTQTPKHLITATGQRVTLRCSPRSGDLSVYWYQQSLDQGLQFLIQYYNGEERAKGNILERFSAQQFPDLHSELNLSSLELGDSALYFCASSPRTGATTGELFFGEGSRLTVL.

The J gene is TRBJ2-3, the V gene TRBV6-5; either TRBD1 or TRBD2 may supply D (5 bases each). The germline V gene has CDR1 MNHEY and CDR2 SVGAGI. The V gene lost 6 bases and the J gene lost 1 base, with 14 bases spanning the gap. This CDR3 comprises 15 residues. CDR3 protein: CASSPGRTGTDTQYF. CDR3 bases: TGTGCCAGCAGCCCGGGACGGACCGGCACAGATACGCAGTATTTT.

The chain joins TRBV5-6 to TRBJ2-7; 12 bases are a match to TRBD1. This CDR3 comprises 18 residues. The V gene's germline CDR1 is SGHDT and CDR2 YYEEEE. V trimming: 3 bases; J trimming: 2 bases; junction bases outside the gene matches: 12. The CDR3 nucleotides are TGTGCCAGCAGCTCATCGTATCCGGGACAGGGGGCTACCTACGAGCAGTACTTC. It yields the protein CASSSSYPGQGATYEQYF.

The CDR3 DNA reads TGTGCCAGTACCCCCCAGGCGGGCTTACTTTCCTATGGCTACACCTTC. It specifies CASTPQAGLLSYGYTF. The rearrangement links TRBV19 to TRBJ1-2; D is undetermined. The CDR3 consists of 16 residues. Trimming shortened V by 7 bases and J by 4 bases, and 22 bases separated the two germline ends. Germline CDR1 and CDR2: LNHDA and SQIVND (reference sequence).

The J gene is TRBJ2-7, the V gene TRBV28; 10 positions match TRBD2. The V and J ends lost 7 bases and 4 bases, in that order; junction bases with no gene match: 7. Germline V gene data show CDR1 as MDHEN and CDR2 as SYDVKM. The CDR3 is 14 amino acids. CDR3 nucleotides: TGTGCCAGCAACCCCGCTAGCGGGGGTTACGAGCAGTACTTC. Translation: CASNPASGGYEQYF.

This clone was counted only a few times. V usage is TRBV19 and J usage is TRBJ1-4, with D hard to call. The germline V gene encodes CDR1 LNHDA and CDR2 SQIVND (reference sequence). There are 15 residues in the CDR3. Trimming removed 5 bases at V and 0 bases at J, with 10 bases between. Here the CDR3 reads CASSHRTTTNEKLFF. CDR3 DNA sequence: TGTGCCAGTAGTCACCGGACGACAACTAATGAAAAACTGTTTTTT.

CDR3 sequence (DNA): TGCATCGCCGGGACTAGCGGCACAGATACGCAGTATTTT. It translates to CIAGTSGTDTQYF. V and J are TRBV29-1 and TRBJ2-3; 10 nucleotides align to TRBD2. Looked up from germline, CDR1 is SQVTM and CDR2 is ANQGSEA. CDR3 length: 13 residues.